The next 20 T cell receptor beta chains were all read from a single sample in a study of blood T cell repertoires in COVID-19. The table came from immunoSEQ multiplex PCR; TCRdb's copy has only in-frame clones and leaves some out. The data contain roughly 190,000 clones, around nine tenths of them singletons. The sequenced material came from peripheral blood. The receptors derive from a man younger than 30 with active or convalescent COVID-19.

The rearrangement links TRBV11-2 to TRBJ1-6, with 7 bases identical to TRBD1. Germline trimming cut 5 bases from V and 7 bases from J; bases unmatched to any gene: 11. The germline V gene encodes CDR1 SGHAT and CDR2 FQNNGV. The CDR3 length is 16 residues. The CDR3 sequence is CASSTTTGTVNSPLHF. The CDR3 coding sequence is TGTGCCAGCAGCACAACAACCGGGACAGTGAATTCACCCCTCCACTTT. The full variable domain, completed using reference TRBV11-2 and TRBJ1-6, is EAGVAQSPRYKIIEKRQSVAFWCNPISGHATLYWYQQILGQGPKLLIQFQNNGVVDDSQLPKDRFSAERLKGVDSTLKIQPAKLEDSAVYLCASSTTTGTVNSPLHFGNGTRLTVT.

CDR3 in amino acids: CATPNAETPYEQYF. CDR3 nucleotides: TGTGCCACCCCGAACGCTGAGACTCCCTACGAGCAGTACTTC. J is TRBJ2-7 and V is TRBV24-1, with D unresolved. Trimming shortened V by 9 bases and J by 2 bases, and 16 bases separated the two germline ends. Germline CDR1 reads KGHDR; CDR2 reads SFDVKD. This CDR3 comprises 14 residues.

The V call is TRBV18, the J call TRBJ2-6, with D possibly matching TRBD2 (7 bases). CDR1 and CDR2 from the germline V gene are KGHSH and LQKENI. V shed 1 base and J shed 1 base, with 17 bases lying between them. CDR3 size: 19 residues. The CDR3 loop reads CASSPRTGGDSSGANVLTF. The DNA for the CDR3 is TGTGCCAGCTCACCACGAACGGGGGGCGATTCTTCTGGGGCCAACGTCCTGACTTTC. Complete variable domain (other parts from reference TRBV18 and TRBJ2-6): NAGVMQNPRHLVRRRGQEARLRCSPMKGHSHVYWYRQLPEEGLKFMVYLQKENIIDESGMPKERFSAEFPKEGPSILRIQQVVRGDSAAYFCASSPRTGGDSSGANVLTFGAGSRLTVL.

This clone was found once. V is TRBV10-3 and J is TRBJ2-7, with 11 bases aligning to TRBD1. Per the germline V gene, CDR1 is ENHRY and CDR2 is SYGVKD. CDR3 size: 15 residues. V was pared by 5 bases and J by 3 bases, with 6 bases of the junction left unmatched. CDR3 region: CAISRTGTGGYEQYF. The CDR3 DNA reads TGTGCCATCAGTAGGACCGGGACAGGGGGCTACGAGCAGTACTTC.

V gene TRBV27 combines with J gene TRBJ2-1; 7 nucleotides agree with TRBD1. The CDR3 contains 11 residues. Germline V CDR1 and CDR2: MNHEY, SMNVEV (reference sequence). The trim removed 7 bases at V and 8 bases at J, leaving 2 bases unmatched. CDR3 protein: CASTTGDEQFF. CDR3 sequence (DNA): TGTGCCAGCACTACAGGGGATGAGCAGTTCTTC.

V gene TRBV12-3 or TRBV12-4 combines with J gene TRBJ2-1; TRBD1 matches 7 bases. J was trimmed by 4 bases and V by 4 bases; bases with no gene match: 1. The CDR3 contains 13 residues. The CDR3 DNA reads as TGTGCCAGCAGTTCACAGGGGTACAATGAGCAGTTCTTC. It yields the protein CASSSQGYNEQFF.

As concerns this clone: One junction end disagrees with the germline gene, perhaps due to a read error. The chain carries TRBV6-2 or TRBV6-3 and TRBJ1-3; a weak D match, TRBD1 (5 bases). This CDR3 has 14 amino acids. In germline, CDR1 is MNHEY, CDR2 SVGEGT. CDR3 in DNA: TGTGCCAGCAGTTACACAGGCTCTGGAAATACCATATATTTT. Protein: CASSYTGSGNTIYF.

V gene TRBV5-8 combines with J gene TRBJ1-2; D gene uncertain. The CDR3 extends over 13 amino acids. Germline V lookup: CDR1 SGHTS, CDR2 YDEGEE. The V end lost 4 bases, the J end lost 8 bases, and 15 bases lay between the germline ends. The CDR3 bases are TGTGCCAGCAGCGGCGACAAGCTTAACGGCTACACCTTC. Translation gives CASSGDKLNGYTF.

The V call is TRBV6-1, the J call TRBJ2-1; TRBD2 matches 12 bases. V shed 0 bases and J 0 bases; nucleotides not matched to a gene: 9. The CDR3 is 20 residues long. Germline assignment: CDR1 MNHNS and CDR2 SASEGT. In nucleotides, the CDR3 is TGTGCCAGCAGTGAAGCGCCAGGGACTAGCGGGTGGAACTCCTACAATGAGCAGTTCTTC. It specifies CASSEAPGTSGWNSYNEQFF.

This clone was counted a single time. The rearrangement joins TRBV9 to TRBJ2-3; weak D call: TRBD2 (6 bases). V was pared by 3 bases and J by 0 bases, with 11 bases between. CDR3 size: 15 residues. Germline V CDR1 and CDR2: SGDLS, YYNGEE. The CDR3 sequence: CASSARGASTDTQYF. The CDR3 DNA sequence: TGTGCCAGCAGCGCGCGGGGAGCTAGCACAGATACGCAGTATTTT.

The chain joins TRBV6-5 to TRBJ1-3; D is undetermined. The V end lost 2 bases, the J end lost 4 bases, and 6 bases lay between the germline ends. The CDR3 spans 13 residues. Germline V gene lookup returns CDR1 MNHEY and CDR2 SVGAGI. Here the CDR3 DNA reads TGTGCCAGCAGTTACGGGCAGGGAAACACCATATATTTT. Amino acids: CASSYGQGNTIYF.

The chain is built from TRBV5-5 and TRBJ1-3; D not certain. The CDR3 runs to 15 residues. Germline V gives CDR1 SGHKS, CDR2 YYEKEE (reference sequence). Deletions cut 4 bases from V and 4 bases from J, with 15 bases between. The CDR3 spells CASSPGVASGNTIYF. As DNA, the CDR3 is TGTGCCAGCAGCCCAGGTGTGGCTTCCGGAAACACCATATATTTT.

The J gene is TRBJ2-7, the V gene TRBV2; 9 nucleotides agree with TRBD2. The CDR3 sequence is 15 residues long. J gave up 2 bases and V 5 bases, and 7 bases lay outside the gene matches. Looked up from germline, CDR1 is SNHLY and CDR2 is FYNNEI. The DNA of the CDR3 is TGTGCCAGCAGTAAACCCGGGACTAGCACCTACGAGCAGTACTTC. This sequence encodes CASSKPGTSTYEQYF.

V and J are TRBV7-2 and TRBJ1-2; 7 bases align to TRBD1. Germline V lookup: CDR1 SGHTA, CDR2 FQGNSA. The V segment lost 2 bases and the J segment 1 base; nucleotides outside the gene matches: 4. This CDR3 spans 15 amino acids. The DNA of the CDR3 is TGTGCCAGCAGCTTATCCCGGGACAGTAACTATGGCTACACCTTC. Its protein product is CASSLSRDSNYGYTF.

The genes are TRBV7-9 and TRBJ1-2; no clear D. V lost 5 bases and J 2 bases, leaving 18 bases between the germline ends. CDR1 and CDR2 from the germline V gene are SEHNR and FQNEAQ (reference sequence). CDR3 size: 16 residues. The CDR3: CASSPFVTAANYGYTF. The CDR3, as DNA: TGTGCCAGCAGCCCTTTCGTTACAGCAGCAAACTATGGCTACACCTTC.

The V call is TRBV4-3, the J call TRBJ2-7, with D maybe TRBD1 (5 bases). Trimming cost V 1 base and J 6 bases, with 7 bases left between them. The CDR3 covers 12 residues. Germline V gene data show CDR1 as LGHNA and CDR2 as YSLEER. CDR3 nucleotide sequence: TGCGCCAGCAGCCAAGTTCAGGGCGAGCAGTACTTC. This gives the protein CASSQVQGEQYF.

This rearrangement joins TRBV19 to TRBJ2-1; perhaps TRBD2 as D (6 bases). Looked up from germline, CDR1 is LNHDA and CDR2 is SQIVND (reference sequence). CDR3 length: 12 residues. V lost 3 bases and J 10 bases, leaving 10 bases between the germline ends. The CDR3 is CASSIWAGEQFF. The CDR3 DNA follows: TGTGCCAGTAGTATTTGGGCGGGGGAGCAGTTCTTC.

This clone appeared a few times. The chain couples TRBV7-2 to TRBJ2-2; TRBD1 might be the D (6 bases). This CDR3 spans 13 amino acids. CDR1 and CDR2 from the germline V gene are SGHTA and FQGNSA. The V gene lost 4 bases and the J gene lost 5 bases, with 8 bases spanning the gap. The CDR3 region has the DNA TGTGCCAGCAGCTCTCAGGGGACCGGGGAGCTGTTTTTT. Amino acids: CASSSQGTGELFF.

The genes are TRBV18 and TRBJ2-2; 8 bases agree with TRBD1. V dropped 0 bases and J dropped 7; count of bases not matched to a gene: 7. The CDR3 consists of 16 residues. Germline-derived CDR1 and CDR2 are KGHSH and LQKENI. CDR3 amino acids: CASSPPTGEAGGELFF. DNA of the CDR3: TGTGCCAGCTCACCACCGACAGGGGAGGCTGGCGGGGAGCTGTTTTTT.

This chain uses TRBV13 with TRBJ1-3; D gene uncertain. The CDR3 totals 15 residues. Trimming left V 6 bases short and J 0 bases short, with 12 bases between. The V gene's germline CDR1 is PRHDT and CDR2 FYEKMQ (reference sequence). CDR3 loop: CASSNMGSSGNTIYF. The CDR3 DNA is TGTGCCAGCAGTAACATGGGGAGCTCTGGAAACACCATATATTTT.